This T cell receptor beta chain originates from a study of T cell clusters in autoimmune cytopenias. Study in general: The median distinct TRB clonotype count was a few thousand per sample, from a median roughly 55,000 reads.

TRB was amplified from about 270 ng of peripheral blood genomic DNA per sample. Per germline, CDR1 MNHNS and CDR2 SASEGT. CDR3 size: 15 residues. Findings of the study overall: The T cell clusters were defined only in silico, without experimental functional validation.

Considering frequency, this clonotype is medium-sized. Its specificity is unknown. Multiplex touch-down PCR amplified TRB using TRB-A and TRB-B pools in one tube. TCRdb reanalyzed the multiplex PCR reads, giving one entry per CDR3 protein sequence and no DNA. The sample's table shows thousands of distinct CDR3 sequences. The material sequenced was peripheral blood. The source is a human donor with an autoimmune cytopenia or autoimmune hepatitis (not recorded which). V and J are TRBV6-1 and TRBJ2-7; TCRdb lists TRBD2, though no DNA is available to test this call. CDR3 loop: CASSEAAGKNYGQYF.